This T cell receptor (beta chain) was recorded in a study of blood T cell repertoires in COVID-19. Turning to the study itself: Spain, Italy and the United States supplied samples that represented acute and convalescent COVID-19.

There are many counts of this clone. Germline values: CDR1 MNHEY, CDR2 SVGAGI. This CDR3 spans 14 amino acids. V gave up 6 bases and J gave up 6 bases; unmatched junction bases: 4. Using immunoSEQ multiplex PCR, the repertoire was profiled, and TCRdb retains in-frame clones only, with some absent. Of about 250,000 clones in the sample, approximately 83% were seen once. This study enrolled people aged about 18 to 100 from 24 US geographic areas. Recovered status in Cohort 3 required two negative PCRs, clearance, or symptom resolution. This chain joins TRBV6-5 and TRBJ2-3; TRBD2 aligns across 12 bases. The sequence was collected from a woman younger than 45 who had recovered from COVID-19. Sequenced sample: PBMCs or T cells enriched from blood (not recorded which). Here the CDR3 reads CASSSLAGGDTQYF. CDR3 nucleotides: TGTGCCAGCAGCTCCCTAGCGGGGGGGGATACGCAGTATTTT.